This is a list of T cell receptor beta chains from one sample in a study of blood T cell repertoires in COVID-19. Assay: immunoSEQ multiplex PCR; the TCRdb copy retains only in-frame clones and omits some. The sample shows 300,000 or so clones, about nine tenths of them seen only once. The sequenced sample was PBMCs or T cells enriched from blood (not recorded which). All receptors derive from a woman aged 18-29 years who had recovered from COVID-19. The CDR3 runs from the conserved cysteine through the conserved F or W. A D gene is named only where the DNA matches it firmly. Only some rows state a clone size, as once, few, many or a class for expanded clones.

v_call	j_call	d_call	clone_size	cdr3_nt	cdr3_aa
TRBV7-8	TRBJ1-2	.	few	TGTGCCAGCAGATCTCAGGGGATACAAGGCTACACCTTC	CASRSQGIQGYTF
TRBV7-9	TRBJ2-5	.	.	TGTGCCAGCAGCTTAGCTGAGGGTATTATTTTGGAGACCCAGTACTTC	CASSLAEGIILETQYF
TRBV2	TRBJ1-1	.	.	TGTGCCAGCAGGTGGACAGCTGAAGCTTTCTTT	CASRWTAEAFF
TRBV5-1	TRBJ2-5	TRBD1	.	TGCGCCAGCAGCATGACAGGGGCGGAGACCCAGTACTTC	CASSMTGAETQYF
TRBV7-9	TRBJ1-5	TRBD1	.	TGTGCCAGCAGCTTTGGGGGACAGGGAGGTGATCAGCCCCAGCATTTT	CASSFGGQGGDQPQHF
TRBV5-5	TRBJ1-2	.	.	TGTGCCAGCAGCTTGGGACAAGTTTATGGCTACACCTTC	CASSLGQVYGYTF
TRBV28	TRBJ1-1	.	.	TGTGCCAGCAGTTTAGGGGAAAGGGGAACTGAAGCTTTCTTT	CASSLGERGTEAFF
TRBV19	TRBJ1-2	.	.	TGTGCCAGTAGTATGGGATGGGGTGAAGGGGCTAACTATGGCTACACCTTC	CASSMGWGEGANYGYTF
TRBV29-1	TRBJ2-1	TRBD2	.	TGCAGCGTGCCCGGGACTAGCGGCTACAATGAGCAGTTCTTC	CSVPGTSGYNEQFF
TRBV7-8	TRBJ1-2	TRBD1	.	TGTGCCAGCAGCGTAAACAGGGGCTCCTATGGCTACACCTTC	CASSVNRGSYGYTF
TRBV3-1/TRBV3-2	TRBJ1-2	.	many	TGTGCCAGCAGCCAAGGAGGGGGCTATGGCTACACCTTC	CASSQGGGYGYTF
TRBV27	TRBJ1-2	.	few	TGTGCCAGCAGTTTATCGCCCCTAGGTGGCTACACCTTC	CASSLSPLGGYTF
TRBV19	TRBJ2-2	TRBD2	.	TGTGCCAGTATTGGGGGAGCGGGAGCGAACACCGGGGAGCTGTTTTTT	CASIGGAGANTGELFF
TRBV19	TRBJ1-2	.	.	TGTGCCAGTAGTAATCCCGGGGGTGGCAACTATGGCTACACCTTC	CASSNPGGGNYGYTF
TRBV30	TRBJ1-2	.	.	TGTGCCTGGAGTGGGGACTTTGGTCTTGGCTACACCTTC	CAWSGDFGLGYTF
TRBV9	TRBJ2-1	TRBD2	.	TGTGCCAGCAGCGTAGCGGGGGGGGTTCACAATGAGCAGTTCTTC	CASSVAGGVHNEQFF
TRBV27	TRBJ1-5	.	few	TGTGCCAGCAGAAGGGGTGATAGCAATCAGCCCCAGCATTTT	CASRRGDSNQPQHF
TRBV6-5	TRBJ2-1	TRBD2	.	TGTGCCAGCACCCGAGCGGGAGGGTCCTACAATGAGCAGTTCTTC	CASTRAGGSYNEQFF
TRBV20-1	TRBJ1-6	.	.	TGCAGTGCTAGTCCCCCCCCCGGGGATAATTCACCCCTCCACTTT	CSASPPPGDNSPLHF
TRBV28	TRBJ2-1	.	.	TGTGCCAGCAGTTCTCACAGCGACTACAATAAGAATGAGCAGTTCTTC	CASSSHSDYNKNEQFF
TRBV28	TRBJ2-3	TRBD2	.	TGTGCCAGCAGTATAGCGGGAGGAACAGATACGCAGTATTTT	CASSIAGGTDTQYF
TRBV5-4	TRBJ1-3	.	.	TGTGCCAGCAGCATTGACAACTCTGGAAACACCATATATTTT	CASSIDNSGNTIYF
TRBV7-9	TRBJ1-1	TRBD1	.	TGTGCCAGCAGCTTAGAAGGTTTGCAGGGGGCGGCTTTCTTT	CASSLEGLQGAAFF
TRBV9	TRBJ1-3	.	.	TGTGCCAGCAGCGTCATTAGGGGTTCAAGTCGGGTGGTCGGAAACACCATATATTTT	CASSVIRGSSRVVGNTIYF
TRBV12-3/TRBV12-4	TRBJ1-1	.	.	TGTGCCAGCAGTTTATTTTTCGGGACTGAAGCTTTCTTT	CASSLFFGTEAFF
TRBV20-1	TRBJ2-7	.	.	TGCAGTGCCCAGGAGGGGTACGAGCAGTACTTC	CSAQEGYEQYF
TRBV2	TRBJ1-2	TRBD1	.	TGTGCCAGCAGTGGGGGTGTACGACAGGGCTATGGCTACACCTTC	CASSGGVRQGYGYTF
TRBV18	TRBJ1-2	.	.	TGTGCCAGCTCACCAGCGCGGGACGGGTATGGCTACACCTTC	CASSPARDGYGYTF
TRBV7-9	TRBJ1-1	TRBD1	few	TGTGCCAGCAGCCTCGACAGGGGGGGGACTGAAGCTTTCTTT	CASSLDRGGTEAFF
TRBV5-1	TRBJ1-1	TRBD1	.	TGCGCCAGCAGAATATGGGACAGAGTGAACACTGAAGCTTTCTTT	CASRIWDRVNTEAFF
TRBV7-9	TRBJ2-3	TRBD2	.	TGTGCCAGCACCTCGGGGAGGACTAGCGGGGGGGACGCAGATACGCAGTATTTT	CASTSGRTSGGDADTQYF
TRBV19	TRBJ2-1	TRBD1	.	TGTGCCAGTAGCCCCGACAGGGCCACACACAATGAGCAGTTCTTC	CASSPDRATHNEQFF
TRBV3-1/TRBV3-2	TRBJ1-2	.	.	TGTGCCAGCAGCCCCGCTACTGGCTATGGCTACACCTTC	CASSPATGYGYTF
TRBV9	TRBJ2-2	TRBD2	.	TGTGCCAGCAGCGTAAATCCGACTAGCGTAGAGAACACCGGGGAGCTGTTTTTT	CASSVNPTSVENTGELFF
TRBV3-1/TRBV3-2	TRBJ1-5	.	.	TGTGCCAGCAGCCATCGTGACGGTGTTACGGGTCAGCCCCAGCATTTT	CASSHRDGVTGQPQHF
TRBV5-1	TRBJ2-1	.	.	TGCGCCAGCTCGACTCCCGGGGGCTACAATGAGCAGTTCTTC	CASSTPGGYNEQFF
TRBV6-5	TRBJ1-6	.	.	TGTGCCAGCAGTTACTCATCCGGGTCACCCCTCCACTTT	CASSYSSGSPLHF
TRBV11-1	TRBJ2-1	.	many	TGTGCCAGCACCTATTCAGCGGATATCTACAATGAGCAGTTCTTC	CASTYSADIYNEQFF